This T cell receptor (beta chain) appears in the sequencing data of a study of OX40 agonist ivuxolimab in advanced cancers. Study information: The dose-escalation cohort was around 83% male, with a mean age of around 60 years, ranging about 20 to 79. Partial responses were achieved by three patients, of whom one had hepatocellular carcinoma and two had cutaneous melanoma. Notes on the study in general: The average count of expanded clones was higher among CD8+ T cells than among CD4+.

The data were produced by immunoSEQ multiplex PCR, yet TCRdb's version contains in-frame clones alone and is incomplete. Of 69,000 or so clones in the sample, 85% were seen once. Of note for this clone: Its antigen is unidentified.

The CDR3 has 15 amino acids. Trimming took off 4 bases at V and 5 bases at J, with 18 bases between the two ends. Per the germline V gene, CDR1 is SGHRS and CDR2 is YFSETQ. The rearrangement joins TRBV5-1 to TRBJ2-5; D uncertain. The sequence was collected from an adult with an advanced solid tumor such as melanoma, head and neck, liver or kidney cancer. The sample here was CD4+ or CD8+ T cells sorted from blood, taken in a trial of the OX40 agonist ivuxolimab. The CDR3 DNA sequence: TGCGCCAGCAGCCCGGTTAAGGGATGGGGTGAGACCCAGTACTTC. Amino acid sequence: CASSPVKGWGETQYF. The whole variable domain, remainder taken from reference TRBV5-1 and TRBJ2-5, is KAGVTQTPRYLIKTRGQQVTLSCSPISGHRSVSWYQQTPGQGLQFLFEYFSETQRNKGNFPGRFSGRQFSNSRSEMNVSTLELGDSALYLCASSPVKGWGETQYFGPGTRLLVL.